Presented here are 24 T cell receptor beta chains from one specimen sequenced in a study of blood T cell repertoires in COVID-19. TCRdb's table, derived via immunoSEQ multiplex PCR, lists solely in-frame clones and lacks some. The sample has around 250,000 clones; 84% are singletons. Sequenced input: peripheral blood. The receptors shown here come from a woman in her thirties or forties who had recovered from COVID-19.

The genes are TRBV11-1 and TRBJ1-6; 8 bases match TRBD1. CDR1 is SGHAT, CDR2 FQDESV, per germline (reference sequence). The CDR3 runs to 15 residues. V lost 3 bases, J lost 10 bases, and 8 bases stayed unmatched. In nucleotides, the CDR3 is TGTGCCAGCAGCTTGAGGACAGGGTCGGTGTCACCCCTCCACTTT. This translates into CASSLRTGSVSPLHF.

The rearrangement uses TRBV7-9 and TRBJ2-3; 7 positions match TRBD2. The CDR3 runs to 14 residues. V shed 5 bases and J 9 bases; nucleotides not matched to a gene: 11. Germline values: CDR1 SEHNR, CDR2 FQNEAQ (reference sequence). Here the CDR3 reads CASSLSGGQRTQYF. The CDR3 bases are TGTGCCAGCAGCCTCTCGGGGGGTCAGCGAACGCAGTATTTT.

The chain combines TRBV30 with TRBJ1-2; the D is unclear. V lost 2 bases and J 0 bases, leaving 7 bases between the germline ends. The CDR3 loop spans 13 amino acids. The V gene's germline CDR1 is GTSNPN and CDR2 SVGIG (reference sequence). Here the CDR3 DNA reads TGTGCCTGGAGTTCACCAGCTAACTATGGCTACACCTTC. The encoded protein is CAWSSPANYGYTF.

The chain combines TRBV5-4 with TRBJ2-7; D is perhaps TRBD2 (6 bases). The CDR3 totals 14 residues. CDR1 SGHNT and CDR2 YYREEE come from the germline V gene (reference sequence). Trimming removed 5 bases at V and 0 bases at J, with 12 bases between. The CDR3 region is CASRGDFSSYEQYF. Here the CDR3 DNA reads TGTGCCAGCAGAGGGGACTTTAGCTCCTACGAGCAGTACTTC.

The chain combines TRBV6-5 with TRBJ1-3; possibly TRBD1 for D (5 bases). Per germline, CDR1 MNHEY and CDR2 SVGAGI. Trimming stripped 6 bases from V and 4 bases from J, with 16 bases between. The CDR3 is 15 residues long. CDR3 residues: CASSPGRGGGNTIYF. In nucleotides, the CDR3 is TGTGCCAGCAGCCCCGGCCGGGGGGGAGGAAACACCATATATTTT.

The chain is built from TRBV6-1 and TRBJ2-2; 8 bases match TRBD2. V lost 3 bases to trimming and J lost 6 bases; unmatched junction nucleotides: 3. The CDR3 extends over 14 amino acids. Germline assignment: CDR1 MNHNS and CDR2 SASEGT. The CDR3 sequence is CASSEGLVAGELFF. The DNA for the CDR3 is TGTGCCAGCAGTGAGGGACTAGTTGCCGGGGAGCTGTTTTTT.

This chain connects TRBV28 to TRBJ2-4; 8 positions agree with TRBD1. With 2 bases clipped from V and 2 bases from J, the junction kept 11 bases outside the gene matches. CDR3 length: 18 amino acids. The germline V gene has CDR1 MDHEN and CDR2 SYDVKM. The CDR3: CASSLGTGPTYTKNIQYF. The CDR3 coding sequence is TGTGCCAGCAGTTTAGGGACAGGCCCGACTTATACCAAAAACATTCAGTACTTC.

The V and J genes are TRBV5-5 and TRBJ2-7; TRBD1 is a possible D gene (6 bases). Trimming left V 0 bases short and J 6 bases short, with 10 bases between. Germline V gene sequence: CDR1 SGHKS, CDR2 YYEKEE (reference sequence). The CDR3 loop spans 13 amino acids. The chain's CDR3 is CASSLGQAGEQYF. CDR3 DNA: TGTGCCAGCAGCTTGGGACAGGCCGGCGAGCAGTACTTC.

This clone was recorded once. The J gene is TRBJ1-1, the V gene TRBV6-6; D gene ambiguous. The CDR3 is 13 amino acids. CDR1 MNHNY and CDR2 SVGAGI come from the germline V gene (reference sequence). Trimming took off 2 bases at V and 6 bases at J, with 10 bases between the two ends. The CDR3 nucleotides read TGTGCCAGCAGTTACCGAGGAAGCCCTGAAGCTTTCTTT. Translation gives CASSYRGSPEAFF.

This chain joins TRBV7-2 and TRBJ1-2; 8 nucleotides align to TRBD1. V shed 1 base, J shed 8 bases, and the junction held 3 bases outside the gene matches. The germline V gene encodes CDR1 SGHTA and CDR2 FQGNSA. The CDR3 runs to 13 residues. The CDR3 DNA reads as TGTGCCAGCAGCTTAGAGACAGGGGCCGGCTACACCTTC. Encoded protein: CASSLETGAGYTF.

DNA for the CDR3: TGTGCCAGCTCGGGTCGAACAGGGAGTGAGCAGTTCTTC. Its protein product is CASSGRTGSEQFF. This chain links TRBV11-2 with TRBJ2-1, with D tentatively TRBD1 (6 bases). The germline gives CDR1 SGHAT, CDR2 FQNNGV. V shed 8 bases and J shed 9 bases, with 17 bases lying between them. The CDR3 has 13 amino acids.

This clone was detected once. This chain links TRBV11-3 with TRBJ1-2; TRBD1 agrees at 8 bases. The CDR3 length is 16 residues. Germline CDR1 SGHNT, CDR2 YENEEA. The ends lost 0 bases at V and 8 bases at J; junction bases unmatched: 11. The CDR3 loop reads CASSLDRDGTGGGYTF. In DNA, the CDR3 is TGTGCCAGCAGCTTAGATCGAGATGGGACAGGAGGGGGCTACACCTTC.

V usage is TRBV29-1 and J usage is TRBJ2-1; TRBD1 matches at 10 bases. The length of the CDR3 is 13 residues. CDR1 and CDR2 (germline): SQVTM, ANQGSEA. With V trimmed by 7 bases and J by 4 bases, 4 bases remained unmatched. The CDR3 region is CSGEGQGYNEQFF. CDR3 bases: TGCAGCGGGGAGGGACAGGGGTACAATGAGCAGTTCTTC.

Remarks on this clone: This CDR3 is also generated by other DNA sequences in the sample. The rearrangement links TRBV9 to TRBJ2-5, with D maybe TRBD1 (6 bases). Trimming cost V 0 bases and J 4 bases, with 10 bases left between them. CDR3 length equals 14 residues. Germline lookup yields CDR1 SGDLS and CDR2 YYNGEE. The CDR3 protein is CASSVAGGAETQYF. CDR3 coding DNA: TGTGCCAGCAGCGTAGCTGGGGGCGCAGAGACCCAGTACTTC.

This clone was seen once. J is TRBJ1-3 and V is TRBV2, with a tentative D call TRBD1 (6 bases). Germline loops: CDR1 SNHLY, CDR2 FYNNEI. The CDR3 sequence is 16 residues long. V lost 6 bases and J 0 bases, leaving 15 bases between the germline ends. CDR3 sequence reads: CASRGGGSSSGNTIYF. For the CDR3, the DNA is TGTGCCAGCAGGGGCGGGGGCTCAAGCTCTGGAAACACCATATATTTT. Looking up the rest from reference TRBV2 and TRBJ1-3 gives the full variable domain: EPEVTQTPSHQVTQMGQEVILRCVPISNHLYFYWYRQILGQKVEFLVSFYNNEISEKSEIFDDQFSVERPDGSNFTLKIRSTKLEDSAMYFCASRGGGSSSGNTIYFGEGSWLTVV.

The chain is built from TRBV6-5 and TRBJ1-2, with D unclear. The CDR3 is made up of 11 amino acids. The V end lost 2 bases, the J end lost 13 bases, and 11 bases lay between the germline ends. Germline-derived CDR1 and CDR2 are MNHEY and SVGAGI. The CDR3: CASSYRGATTF. The CDR3 coding sequence is TGTGCCAGCAGTTACCGGGGAGCCACCACCTTC.

V is TRBV19 and J is TRBJ1-5, with 7 nucleotides matching TRBD1. J lost 4 bases, V lost 4 bases, and 7 bases had no gene match. This CDR3 contains 15 residues. The germline V gene has CDR1 LNHDA and CDR2 SQIVND (reference sequence). The CDR3: CASSTPGQRNQPQHF. CDR3 coding DNA: TGTGCCAGTAGTACGCCGGGACAGCGGAATCAGCCCCAGCATTTT.

The chain recombines TRBV7-6 with TRBJ1-1; 9 positions agree with TRBD1. The germline CDR1 and CDR2 sequences are SGHVS and FNYEAQ. The length of the CDR3 is 17 residues. Trimming at V came to 3 bases and at J to 6 bases, leaving 14 bases not matched to a gene. In nucleotides, the CDR3 is TGTGCCAGCAGCTTGGGCCCACACAGGGGGCTTAGGTCTGAAGCTTTCTTT. Protein product: CASSLGPHRGLRSEAFF.

This rearrangement joins TRBV30 to TRBJ2-3; D might be TRBD1 (5 bases). The CDR3 runs to 13 residues. Deletions cut 0 bases from V and 5 bases from J, with 9 bases between. In germline, CDR1 is GTSNPN, CDR2 SVGIG (reference sequence). The CDR3 DNA reads as TGTGCCTGGAGTGTAGGGGCCGTAGATACGCAGTATTTT. Translating it yields CAWSVGAVDTQYF.

V is TRBV24-1 and J is TRBJ2-1; perhaps TRBD1 as D (6 bases). The CDR3 runs to 13 residues. The V and J ends lost 3 bases and 8 bases respectively, with 10 bases between them. Germline V gene lookup returns CDR1 KGHDR and CDR2 SFDVKD. CDR3 loop: CATSDNNRDEQFF. For the CDR3, the DNA is TGTGCCACCAGTGATAACAACAGGGATGAGCAGTTCTTC.

This chain links TRBV11-2 with TRBJ2-2; TRBD1 might be the D (5 bases). There are 15 residues in the CDR3. Germline V gene sequence: CDR1 SGHAT, CDR2 FQNNGV. Trimming removed 5 bases from V and 3 bases from J, with 13 bases in between. CDR3 nucleotides: TGTGCCAGCAGCGTGATCAGGGCGGACACCGGGGAGCTGTTTTTT. Translation: CASSVIRADTGELFF.

As concerns this clone: The germline gene is not matched at one end of the junction; a read error may be the cause. The chain recombines TRBV7-9 with TRBJ1-3, with 8 bases lining up with TRBD1. The CDR3 has 12 residues. From germline, CDR1 is SEHNR and CDR2 FQNEAQ (reference sequence). In DNA, the CDR3 is TGTGCCAGCAGCTCGTTTGGACAGGGCGAAAATTTT. Its translation is CASSSFGQGENF.

The V and J genes are TRBV2 and TRBJ1-2; 9 nucleotides align to TRBD1. The CDR3 totals 14 residues. The germline CDR1 and CDR2 sequences are SNHLY and FYNNEI. The ends lost 4 bases at V and 5 bases at J; junction bases unmatched: 5. The CDR3 DNA follows: TGTGCCAGCAGTGTTCGGGACAGGGATTATGGCTACACCTTC. Encoded protein: CASSVRDRDYGYTF.

This clone was counted once. This sequence joins TRBV5-1 and TRBJ2-1; tentatively, D is TRBD2 (5 bases). The germline V gene has CDR1 SGHRS and CDR2 YFSETQ. V was pared by 3 bases and J by 6 bases, with 13 bases between. This CDR3 has 14 amino acids. The DNA of the CDR3 is TGCGCCAGCAGCTCCTCGTCGGGGTTCAATGAGCAGTTCTTC. Protein sequence: CASSSSSGFNEQFF.